The 25 T cell receptor beta chains below all came from one sample that was sequenced in a study of blood T cells in healthy people across ages. Alongside a J-beta primer mix, a sample-barcoded 5' primer served in a second PCR lasting about 7 to 12 cycles. One entry per CDR3 protein results from TCRdb running MiXCR on the 5' RACE reads. The sample lists hundreds of thousands of distinct CDR3 sequences; roughly 50% were seen once. The sample consisted of blood. These receptors were taken from a man aged 30 to 39 in good health.

This clonotype was seen just once. The chain employs TRBV4-1 and TRBJ1-5, with D uncertain. CDR3 size: 15 residues. Germline-derived CDR1 and CDR2 are MGHRA and YSYEKL. V was shortened by 4 bases and J by 4 bases, with 14 bases between the two germline ends. CDR3 in amino acids: CASSLLGNSNQPQHF. CDR3 sequence (DNA): TGCGCCAGCAGCCTTTTGGGGAACAGTAATCAGCCCCAGCATTTT.

This chain connects TRBV30 to TRBJ1-2; TRBD1 might be the D (6 bases). CDR1 GTSNPN and CDR2 SVGIG come from the germline V gene (reference sequence). V was cut by 4 bases and J by 8 bases, with 11 bases left in between. The CDR3 length is 11 residues. The CDR3 DNA reads as TGTGCCTGGAAGGTGGGGGCCGGCTACACCTTC. Translated, it gives CAWKVGAGYTF.

The rearrangement joins TRBV10-3 to TRBJ2-6, with D tentatively TRBD2 (6 bases). Trimming stripped 8 bases from V and 2 bases from J, with 7 bases between. There are 13 residues in the CDR3. Looked up from germline, CDR1 is ENHRY and CDR2 is SYGVKD. CDR3 sequence: CAIWGAGANVLTF. CDR3 sequence (DNA): TGTGCCATCTGGGGGGCTGGGGCCAACGTCCTGACTTTC.

The DNA for the CDR3 is TGTGCCAGTAACAGTTGGGACCAACCAATCGATGAGCAGTTCTTC. It codes for CASNSWDQPIDEQFF. V is TRBV19 and J is TRBJ2-1; possibly TRBD1 or TRBD2 for D (5 bases each). Looked up from germline, CDR1 is LNHDA and CDR2 is SQIVND (reference sequence). The CDR3 runs 15 residues. Trimming shortened V by 7 bases and J by 8 bases, and 21 bases separated the two germline ends.

The gene calls are TRBV9 and TRBJ1-2; D ambiguous. The CDR3 has 12 residues. Trimming removed 5 bases from V and 4 bases from J, with 9 bases in between. CDR1 is SGDLS, CDR2 YYNGEE, per germline. The chain's CDR3 is CASRGDPYGYTF. The CDR3 nucleotides are TGTGCCAGCAGGGGTGACCCCTATGGCTACACCTTC.

The rearrangement uses TRBV12-3 or TRBV12-4 and TRBJ2-5; 9 nucleotides agree with TRBD2. With V trimmed by 5 bases and J by 3 bases, 7 bases remained unmatched. This CDR3 has 15 residues. The CDR3 DNA is TGTGCCAGCAGTGGGGGACTAGCTGGAGAAGAGACCCAGTACTTC. This encodes CASSGGLAGEETQYF.

The chain is built from TRBV27 and TRBJ2-7, with D tentatively TRBD1 (6 bases). This CDR3 has 12 residues. The germline V and J ends were trimmed by 5 bases and 1 base, with 6 bases remaining between them. CDR1 is MNHEY and CDR2 is SMNVEV in the germline V gene (reference sequence). CDR3 protein: CASSTGSYEQYF. DNA of the CDR3: TGTGCCAGCAGTACAGGGTCCTACGAGCAGTACTTC.

This chain connects TRBV7-3 to TRBJ2-5; a weak D match, TRBD2 (7 bases). The CDR3 extends over 17 amino acids. V was shortened by 5 bases and J by 2 bases, with 21 bases between the two germline ends. Germline CDR1 and CDR2: SGHTA and FQGTGA. CDR3 region: CASSPFAGATLQETQYF. CDR3 sequence (DNA): TGTGCCAGCAGCCCCTTCGCGGGGGCAACCTTACAAGAGACCCAGTACTTC.

The rearrangement links TRBV20-1 to TRBJ2-3, with TRBD1 matching 7 bases. This CDR3 is built from 15 residues. Trimming cost V 3 bases and J 4 bases; bases outside gene matches: 10. The V gene's germline CDR1 is DFQATT and CDR2 SNEGSKA (reference sequence). Here the CDR3 DNA reads TGCAGTGCTAGGGGGCCAGGGGGAGTTTCAGATACGCAGTATTTT. Translated: CSARGPGGVSDTQYF.

The chain carries TRBV4-3 and TRBJ2-4, with D perhaps TRBD1 (6 bases). CDR3 length: 14 amino acids. The V gene lost 0 bases and the J gene lost 12 bases, with 15 bases spanning the gap. Germline CDR1 LGHNA, CDR2 YSLEER. In nucleotides, the CDR3 is TGCGCCAGCAGCCAAGATAGGGGGTCGGACGATCAGTACTTC. It specifies CASSQDRGSDDQYF.

This sequence joins TRBV12-3 or TRBV12-4 and TRBJ1-5; the D is unclear. Deletions cut 5 bases from V and 9 bases from J, with 11 bases between. The CDR3 is made up of 12 amino acids. CDR3 nucleotides: TGTGCCAGCAGTCTAGGACTTCGGCCCCAGCATTTT. It codes for CASSLGLRPQHF.

This clonotype appeared many times. The chain joins TRBV10-3 to TRBJ2-1; 8 nucleotides agree with TRBD1. Per the germline V gene, CDR1 is ENHRY and CDR2 is SYGVKD. V gave up 5 bases and J gave up 6 bases; unmatched junction bases: 6. The CDR3 covers 14 residues. CDR3 loop: CAISLDRGFNEQFF. CDR3 in DNA: TGTGCCATCAGTTTAGACAGGGGATTCAATGAGCAGTTCTTC.

V is TRBV5-4 and J is TRBJ2-4; D not certain. The CDR3 extends over 12 amino acids. Germline V CDR1 and CDR2: SGHNT, YYREEE (reference sequence). V was pared by 4 bases and J by 15 bases, with 17 bases between. The CDR3 here is CASSPHDGIRYF. CDR3 bases: TGTGCCAGCAGCCCCCACGACGGCATTAGGTACTTC.

The gene calls are TRBV7-9 and TRBJ2-3; 7 nucleotides agree with TRBD2. After removal of 5 bases from V and 0 bases from J, the junction contained 5 bases not matched to a gene. Germline lookup yields CDR1 SEHNR and CDR2 FQNEAQ (reference sequence). The CDR3 runs 15 residues. The CDR3 DNA reads TGTGCCAGCAGCGTTAGAGCGGGAAGCACAGATACGCAGTATTTT. Translating it yields CASSVRAGSTDTQYF.

This clonotype was recorded once. The V and J genes are TRBV10-3 and TRBJ2-5; D is uncertain. This CDR3 has 12 residues. V was trimmed by 5 bases and J by 5 bases, leaving 9 bases between them. CDR1 and CDR2 (germline): ENHRY, SYGVKD. DNA for the CDR3: TGTGCCATCAGTTATGGGATGGAGACCCAGTACTTC. This sequence encodes CAISYGMETQYF.

V and J are TRBV12-3 or TRBV12-4 and TRBJ1-1; D gene unclear. The CDR3 spans 14 residues. V lost 3 bases and J 4 bases, leaving 12 bases between the germline ends. CDR3 in amino acids: CASSLSFRSTEAFF. DNA of the CDR3: TGTGCCAGCAGTTTGTCTTTCAGGAGCACTGAAGCTTTCTTT.

This clonotype was seen repeatedly, ten times or more. The rearrangement links TRBV29-1 to TRBJ2-7; no clear D. Trimming took 4 bases from V and 1 from J, leaving 11 bases between them. The CDR3 runs 13 residues. Germline V gene lookup returns CDR1 SQVTM and CDR2 ANQGSEA. Here the CDR3 reads CSVVKGPSYEQYF. DNA of the CDR3: TGCAGCGTTGTAAAGGGCCCGTCCTACGAGCAGTACTTC.

V is TRBV4-1 and J is TRBJ2-5; no reliable D call. CDR1 and CDR2 (germline): MGHRA, YSYEKL. The V gene lost 3 bases and the J gene lost 5 bases, with 10 bases spanning the gap. This CDR3 comprises 13 residues. Here the CDR3 DNA reads TGCGCCAGCAGCCAGAATAGGGCTGAGACCCAGTACTTC. This sequence encodes CASSQNRAETQYF.

The V gene is TRBV7-9, the J gene TRBJ2-7; D possibly corresponds to TRBD2 (6 bases). Germline CDR1 and CDR2: SEHNR and FQNEAQ (reference sequence). V lost 3 bases and J lost 2, with 14 bases in between. The CDR3 has 15 residues. The CDR3 DNA reads TGTGCCAGCAGCTTCCCCCCTAGCGCGACCTACGAGCAGTACTTC. Translating gives CASSFPPSATYEQYF. The full variable domain, rest sourced from reference TRBV7-9 and TRBJ2-7, is DTGVSQNPRHKITKRGQNVTFRCDPISEHNRLYWYRQTLGQGPEFLTYFQNEAQLEKSRLLSDRFSAERPKGSFSTLEIQRTEQGDSAMYLCASSFPPSATYEQYFGPGTRLTVT.

The chain carries TRBV30 and TRBJ1-2; TRBD1 might be the D (6 bases). CDR1 and CDR2 (germline): GTSNPN, SVGIG (reference sequence). This CDR3 is built from 15 residues. Between the trimmed V and J ends, which lost 1 base and 6 bases, there was a span of 18 bases. The CDR3 DNA follows: TGTGCCTGGAGTGCTTCATCACAGGGAGTGAATGGCTACACCTTC. Its protein is CAWSASSQGVNGYTF.

The rearrangement uses TRBV20-1 and TRBJ2-7; either TRBD1 or TRBD2 may supply D (5 bases each). The CDR3 length is 14 residues. V was trimmed by 1 base and J by 3 bases, leaving 13 bases between them. Per the germline V gene, CDR1 is DFQATT and CDR2 is SNEGSKA (reference sequence). CDR3 sequence: CSARGGKGNYEQYF. The CDR3 bases are TGCAGTGCTAGAGGGGGGAAGGGTAACTACGAGCAGTACTTC.

CDR3 coding DNA: TGTGCCAGCAGATCAGGGGGCGAGGGTTACGAGCAGTACTTC. Protein product: CASRSGGEGYEQYF. The gene calls are TRBV21-1 and TRBJ2-7; the DNA was not used to check the table's D call, TRBD1. TRBV21-1 is annotated as a pseudogene. The CDR3 loop spans 14 amino acids.

This clonotype was observed a few times. The V and J genes are TRBV7-2 and TRBJ1-2; D is perhaps TRBD1 (6 bases). Looked up from germline, CDR1 is SGHTA and CDR2 is FQGNSA. The CDR3 totals 15 residues. The V end was cut by 5 bases, the J end by 3 bases, with 16 bases between. CDR3 protein: CASSILARGDYGYTF. For the CDR3, the DNA is TGTGCCAGCAGCATTTTGGCTAGGGGGGACTATGGCTACACCTTC. The entire variable domain, with the rest obtained from reference TRBV7-2 and TRBJ1-2, is as follows: GAGVSQSPSNKVTEKGKDVELRCDPISGHTALYWYRQSLGQGLEFLIYFQGNSAPDKSGLPSDRFSAERTGGSVSTLTIQRTQQEDSAVYLCASSILARGDYGYTFGSGTRLTVV.

This clonotype was seen more than once but under ten times. The chain employs TRBV28 and TRBJ2-3; D not certain. V dropped 9 bases and J dropped 6 bases, with 7 bases sitting between them. The CDR3 is made up of 10 amino acids. Germline-derived CDR1 and CDR2 are MDHEN and SYDVKM. CDR3 nucleotides: TGTGCCAGTGCCCATGATACGCAGTATTTT. This translates into CASAHDTQYF. Complete variable domain (other parts from reference TRBV28 and TRBJ2-3): DVKVTQSSRYLVKRTGEKVFLECVQDMDHENMFWYRQDPGLGLRLIYFSYDVKMKEKGDIPEGYSVSREKKERFSLILESASTNQTSMYLCASAHDTQYFGPGTRLTVL.

The chain employs TRBV28 and TRBJ1-2; TRBD1 might be the D (5 bases). CDR1 is MDHEN, CDR2 SYDVKM, per germline. V was cut by 8 bases and J by 5 bases, with 12 bases left in between. The CDR3 runs to 12 residues. The CDR3 nucleotides read TGTGCCAGCCAAGGGGAAAGGTATGGCTACACCTTC. As protein: CASQGERYGYTF.